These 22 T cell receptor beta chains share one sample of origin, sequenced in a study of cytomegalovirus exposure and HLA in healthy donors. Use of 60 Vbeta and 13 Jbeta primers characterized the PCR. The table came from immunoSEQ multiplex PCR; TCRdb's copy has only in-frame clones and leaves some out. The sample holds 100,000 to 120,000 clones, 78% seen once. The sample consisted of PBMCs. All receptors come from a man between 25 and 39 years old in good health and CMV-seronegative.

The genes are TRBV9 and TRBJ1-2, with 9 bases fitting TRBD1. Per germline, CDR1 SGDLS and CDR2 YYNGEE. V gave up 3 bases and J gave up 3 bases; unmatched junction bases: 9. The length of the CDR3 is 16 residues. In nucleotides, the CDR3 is TGTGCCAGCAGCGGGGACAGGGAAGGATGGGACTATGGCTACACCTTC. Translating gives CASSGDREGWDYGYTF.

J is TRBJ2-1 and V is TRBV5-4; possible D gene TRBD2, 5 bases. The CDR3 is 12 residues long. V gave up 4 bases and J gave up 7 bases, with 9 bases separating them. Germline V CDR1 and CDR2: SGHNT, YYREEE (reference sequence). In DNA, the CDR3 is TGTGCCAGCAGCACCGGGGAGAATGAGCAGTTCTTC. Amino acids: CASSTGENEQFF.

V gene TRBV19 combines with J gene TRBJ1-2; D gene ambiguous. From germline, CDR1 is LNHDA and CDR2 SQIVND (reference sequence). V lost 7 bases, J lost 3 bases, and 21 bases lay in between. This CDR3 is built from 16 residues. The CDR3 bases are TGTGCCAGTACTCCGGAGGGCCCACCTTGGTACTATGGCTACACCTTC. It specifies CASTPEGPPWYYGYTF. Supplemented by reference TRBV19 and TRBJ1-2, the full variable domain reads DGGITQSPKYLFRKEGQNVTLSCEQNLNHDAMYWYRQDPGQGLRLIYYSQIVNDFQKGDIAEGYSVSREKKESFPLTVTSAQKNPTAFYLCASTPEGPPWYYGYTFGSGTRLTVV.

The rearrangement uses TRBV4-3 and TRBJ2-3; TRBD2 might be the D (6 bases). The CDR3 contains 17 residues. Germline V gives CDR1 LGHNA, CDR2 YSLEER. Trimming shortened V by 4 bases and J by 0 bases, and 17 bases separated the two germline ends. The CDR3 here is CASSPLWGEPSTDTQYF. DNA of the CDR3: TGCGCCAGCAGCCCCCTTTGGGGGGAACCTAGCACAGATACGCAGTATTTT.

CDR3 DNA sequence: TGTGCCAGCAGTTTTAGACAGGGGATGTCCTACGAGCAGTACTTC. Translating it yields CASSFRQGMSYEQYF. The chain couples TRBV27 to TRBJ2-7; 8 nucleotides align to TRBD1. Germline CDR1 is MNHEY and CDR2 is SMNVEV (reference sequence). The length of the CDR3 is 15 residues. V lost 3 bases and J lost 1; bases outside the gene matches: 5.

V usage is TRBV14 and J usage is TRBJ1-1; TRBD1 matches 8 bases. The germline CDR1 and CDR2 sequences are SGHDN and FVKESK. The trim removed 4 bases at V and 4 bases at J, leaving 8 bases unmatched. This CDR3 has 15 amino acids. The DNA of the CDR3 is TGTGCCAGCAGCCGGTCAGGGGGCGCGGGCACTGAAGCTTTCTTT. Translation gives CASSRSGGAGTEAFF.

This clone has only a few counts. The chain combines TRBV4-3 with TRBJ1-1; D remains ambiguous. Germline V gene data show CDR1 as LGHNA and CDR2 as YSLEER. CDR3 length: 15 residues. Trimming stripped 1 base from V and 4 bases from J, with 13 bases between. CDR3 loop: CASSQVVSPGTEAFF. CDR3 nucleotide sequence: TGCGCCAGCAGCCAAGTGGTGAGCCCGGGCACTGAAGCTTTCTTT.

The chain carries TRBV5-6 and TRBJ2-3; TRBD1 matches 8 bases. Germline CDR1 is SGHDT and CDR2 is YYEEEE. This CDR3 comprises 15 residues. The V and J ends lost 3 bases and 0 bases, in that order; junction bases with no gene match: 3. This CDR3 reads CASSYRGRSTDTQYF. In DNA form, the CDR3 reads TGTGCCAGCAGCTACAGGGGGAGGAGCACAGATACGCAGTATTTT.

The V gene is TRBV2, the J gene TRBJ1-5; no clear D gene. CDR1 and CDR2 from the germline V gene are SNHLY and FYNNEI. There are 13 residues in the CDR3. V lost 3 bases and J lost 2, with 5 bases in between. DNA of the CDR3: TGTGCCAGCAGTGATAGCGGCAATCAGCCCCAGCATTTT. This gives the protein CASSDSGNQPQHF.

The chain's CDR3 is CASSETGGGETQYF. In DNA form, the CDR3 reads TGTGCCAGCAGCGAAACAGGGGGCGGTGAGACCCAGTACTTC. The V gene is TRBV11-3, the J gene TRBJ2-5; 9 bases align to TRBD1. V lost 5 bases and J lost 5; bases outside the gene matches: 6. The CDR3 spans 14 residues. Germline CDR1 SGHNT, CDR2 YENEEA.

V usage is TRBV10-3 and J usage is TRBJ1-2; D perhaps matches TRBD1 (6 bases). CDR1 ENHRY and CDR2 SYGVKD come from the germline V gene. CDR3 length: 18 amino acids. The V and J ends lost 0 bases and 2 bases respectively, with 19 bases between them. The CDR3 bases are TGTGCCATCAGTGAGTCCGTCGGGGCAGGACAGAAAAACTATGGCTACACCTTC. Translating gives CAISESVGAGQKNYGYTF.

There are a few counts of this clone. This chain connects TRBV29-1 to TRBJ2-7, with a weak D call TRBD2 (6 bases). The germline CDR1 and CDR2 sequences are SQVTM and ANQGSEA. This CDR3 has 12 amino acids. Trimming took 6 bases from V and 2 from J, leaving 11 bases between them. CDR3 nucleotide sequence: TGCAGCGTCGGTAGCGGTGCCTACGAGCAGTACTTC. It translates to CSVGSGAYEQYF.

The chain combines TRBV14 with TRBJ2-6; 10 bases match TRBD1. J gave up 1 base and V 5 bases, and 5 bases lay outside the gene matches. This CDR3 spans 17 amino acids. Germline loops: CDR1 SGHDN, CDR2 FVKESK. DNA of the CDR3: TGTGCCAGCAGCTTCGGACAGGGGGTTTCTGGGGCCAACGTCCTGACTTTC. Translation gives CASSFGQGVSGANVLTF.

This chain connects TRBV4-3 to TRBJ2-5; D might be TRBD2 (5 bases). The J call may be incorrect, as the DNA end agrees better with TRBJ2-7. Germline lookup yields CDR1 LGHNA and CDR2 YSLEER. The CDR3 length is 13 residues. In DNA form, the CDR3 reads TGCGCCAGCAGCCAGAGGGCTGGGTACGAGCAGTACTTC. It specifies CASSQRAGYEQYF.

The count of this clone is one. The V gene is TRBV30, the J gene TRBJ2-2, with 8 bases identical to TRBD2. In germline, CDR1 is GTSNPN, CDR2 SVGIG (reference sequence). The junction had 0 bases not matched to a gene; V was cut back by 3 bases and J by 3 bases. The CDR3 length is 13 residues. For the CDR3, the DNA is TGTGCCTGGAGACTAGCGGACACCGGGGAGCTGTTTTTT. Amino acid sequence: CAWRLADTGELFF.

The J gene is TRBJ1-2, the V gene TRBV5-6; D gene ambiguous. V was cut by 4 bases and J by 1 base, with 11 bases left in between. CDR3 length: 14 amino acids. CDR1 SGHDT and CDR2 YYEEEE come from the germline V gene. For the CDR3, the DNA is TGTGCCAGCAGCACGCCCGGGATTAACTATGGCTACACCTTC. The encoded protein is CASSTPGINYGYTF.

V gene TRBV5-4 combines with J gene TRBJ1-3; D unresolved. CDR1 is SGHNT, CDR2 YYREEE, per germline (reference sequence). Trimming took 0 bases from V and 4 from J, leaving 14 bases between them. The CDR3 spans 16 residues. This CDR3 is CASSLAGGRVGNTIYF. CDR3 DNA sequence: TGTGCCAGCAGCTTGGCGGGCGGGAGAGTCGGAAACACCATATATTTT.

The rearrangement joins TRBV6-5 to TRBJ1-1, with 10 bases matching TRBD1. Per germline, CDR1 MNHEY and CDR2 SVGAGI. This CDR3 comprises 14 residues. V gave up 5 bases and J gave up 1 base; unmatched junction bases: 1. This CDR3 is CASSDRGRNTEAFF. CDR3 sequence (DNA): TGTGCCAGCAGTGACAGGGGGCGGAACACTGAAGCTTTCTTT.

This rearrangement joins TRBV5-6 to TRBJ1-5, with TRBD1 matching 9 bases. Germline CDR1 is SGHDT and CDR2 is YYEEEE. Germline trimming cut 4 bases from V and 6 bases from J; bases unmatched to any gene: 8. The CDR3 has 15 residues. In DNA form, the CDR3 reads TGTGCCAGCAGCAGCCGGGACAGGGTTGTTCAGCCCCAGCATTTT. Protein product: CASSSRDRVVQPQHF.

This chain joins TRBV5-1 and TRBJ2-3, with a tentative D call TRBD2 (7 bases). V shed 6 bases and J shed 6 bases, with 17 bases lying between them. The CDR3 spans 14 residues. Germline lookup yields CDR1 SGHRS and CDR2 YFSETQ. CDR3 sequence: CASTGGLADDTQYF. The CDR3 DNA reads TGCGCCAGCACCGGGGGGCTAGCCGACGATACGCAGTATTTT.

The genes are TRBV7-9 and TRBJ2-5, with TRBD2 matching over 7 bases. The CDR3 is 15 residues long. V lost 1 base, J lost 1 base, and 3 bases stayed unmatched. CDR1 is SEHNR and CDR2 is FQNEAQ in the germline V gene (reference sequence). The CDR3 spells CASSLVSGGQETQYF. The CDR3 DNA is TGTGCCAGCAGCTTAGTGTCGGGGGGCCAAGAGACCCAGTACTTC. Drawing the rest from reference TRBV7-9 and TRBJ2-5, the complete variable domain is DTGVSQNPRHKITKRGQNVTFRCDPISEHNRLYWYRQTLGQGPEFLTYFQNEAQLEKSRLLSDRFSAERPKGSFSTLEIQRTEQGDSAMYLCASSLVSGGQETQYFGPGTRLLVL.

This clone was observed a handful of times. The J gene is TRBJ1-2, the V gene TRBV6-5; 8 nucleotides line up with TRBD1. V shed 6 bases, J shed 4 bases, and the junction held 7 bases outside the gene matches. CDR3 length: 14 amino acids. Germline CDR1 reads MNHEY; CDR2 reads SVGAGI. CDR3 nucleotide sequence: TGTGCCAGCAGATATCAGGGGGCCACCTATGGCTACACCTTC. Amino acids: CASRYQGATYGYTF.